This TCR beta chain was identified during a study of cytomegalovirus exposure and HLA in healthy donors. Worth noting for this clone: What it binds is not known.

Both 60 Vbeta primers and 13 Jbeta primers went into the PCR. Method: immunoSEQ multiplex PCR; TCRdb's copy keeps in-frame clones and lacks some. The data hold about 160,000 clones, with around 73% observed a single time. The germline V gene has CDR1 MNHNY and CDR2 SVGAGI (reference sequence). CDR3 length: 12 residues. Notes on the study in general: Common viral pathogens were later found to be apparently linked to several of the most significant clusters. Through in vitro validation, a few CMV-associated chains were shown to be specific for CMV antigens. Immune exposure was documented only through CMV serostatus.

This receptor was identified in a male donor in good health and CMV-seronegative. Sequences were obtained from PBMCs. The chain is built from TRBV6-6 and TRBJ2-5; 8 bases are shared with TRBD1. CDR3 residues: CVTGTGGETQYF. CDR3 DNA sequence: TGTGTAACCGGGACAGGAGGGGAGACCCAGTACTTC.